This T cell receptor (beta chain) was profiled in a study of blood T cell repertoires in COVID-19. The overall study: PBMCs, B-cell-depleted T cells, or T cells provided the cDNA or gDNA that made up the material.

Per the study methods: Estimates of nucleated cell counts were drawn from the amplification of reference gene primers. Clones were read by immunoSEQ multiplex PCR, and TCRdb kept only the in-frame ones, dropping some. V, J and clone size are those of that table, while D and trimming were read from the DNA. The table lists 130,000 to 150,000 clones, roughly 85% of them singletons, with around 8% in the top ten. Germline-derived CDR1 and CDR2 are SGHTS and YDEGEE. The CDR3 spans 16 residues. Trimming removed 8 bases from V and 0 bases from J; junction bases left unmatched: 11. Followed longitudinally, the Seattle patients had been enrolled during active infection.

The receptor was derived from a woman aged 55-70 years with COVID-19, enrolled during active disease. The sequenced sample was peripheral blood. This chain connects TRBV5-8 to TRBJ2-1, with 7 bases lining up with TRBD2. The CDR3 DNA reads as TGTGCCAGGAAGGGTAGCGGGTTAAGCTCCTACAATGAGCAGTTCTTC. The encoded protein is CARKGSGLSSYNEQFF.